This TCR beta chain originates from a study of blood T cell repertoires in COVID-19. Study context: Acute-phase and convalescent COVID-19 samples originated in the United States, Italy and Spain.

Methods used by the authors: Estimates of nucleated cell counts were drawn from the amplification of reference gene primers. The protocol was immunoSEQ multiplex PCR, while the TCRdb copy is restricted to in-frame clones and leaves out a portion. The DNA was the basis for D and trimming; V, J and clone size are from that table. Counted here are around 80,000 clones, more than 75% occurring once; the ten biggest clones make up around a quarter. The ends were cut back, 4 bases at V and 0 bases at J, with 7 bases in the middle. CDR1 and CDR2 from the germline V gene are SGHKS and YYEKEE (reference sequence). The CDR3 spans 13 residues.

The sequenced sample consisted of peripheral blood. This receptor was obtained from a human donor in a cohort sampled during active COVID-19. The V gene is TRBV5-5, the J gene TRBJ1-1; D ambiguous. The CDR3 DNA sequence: TGTGCCAGCAGCCCCGGGGTGAACACTGAAGCTTTCTTT. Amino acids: CASSPGVNTEAFF.